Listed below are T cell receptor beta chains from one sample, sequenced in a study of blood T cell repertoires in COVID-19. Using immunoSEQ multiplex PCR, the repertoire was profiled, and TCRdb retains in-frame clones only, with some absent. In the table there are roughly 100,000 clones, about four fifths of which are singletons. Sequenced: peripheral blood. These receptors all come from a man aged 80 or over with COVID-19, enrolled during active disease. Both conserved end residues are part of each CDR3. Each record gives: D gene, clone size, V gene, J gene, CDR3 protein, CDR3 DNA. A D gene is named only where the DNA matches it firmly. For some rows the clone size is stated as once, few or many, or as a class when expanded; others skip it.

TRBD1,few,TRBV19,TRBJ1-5,CASSMGDRDSKPQHF,TGTGCCAGTAGTATGGGGGACAGGGATTCCAAGCCCCAGCATTTT
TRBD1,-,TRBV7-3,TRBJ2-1,CASSLDRDAYNEQFF,TGTGCCAGCAGCTTAGACAGGGATGCCTACAATGAGCAGTTCTTC
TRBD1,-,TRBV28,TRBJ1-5,CASSTQQGAGQPQHF,TGTGCCAGCAGTACTCAACAGGGGGCAGGCCAGCCCCAGCATTTT
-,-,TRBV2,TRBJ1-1,CATTPGHPMNTEAFF,TGTGCCACCACCCCGGGACATCCCATGAACACTGAAGCTTTCTTT
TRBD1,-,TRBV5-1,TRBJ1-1,CASSFTGQGVWAFF,TGCGCCAGCAGCTTCACGGGACAGGGTGTGTGGGCTTTCTTT
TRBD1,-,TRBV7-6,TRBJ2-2,CASSEDRGPVDAGELFF,TGTGCCAGCAGCGAGGACAGGGGGCCGGTTGATGCCGGGGAGCTGTTTTTT
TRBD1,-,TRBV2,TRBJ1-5,CASRSTGVGNQPQHF,TGTGCCAGCAGAAGTACAGGGGTTGGCAATCAGCCCCAGCATTTT
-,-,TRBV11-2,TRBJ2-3,CASSLGVRSTDTQYF,TGTGCCAGCAGCTTAGGAGTCAGGAGCACAGATACGCAGTATTTT
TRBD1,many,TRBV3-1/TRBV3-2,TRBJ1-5,CASSQGVQGRSQPQHF,TGTGCCAGCAGCCAAGGGGTACAGGGGCGTTCTCAGCCCCAGCATTTT
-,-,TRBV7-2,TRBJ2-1,CASSSSASSYNEQFF,TGTGCCAGCAGCAGTAGCGCGAGCTCCTACAATGAGCAGTTCTTC
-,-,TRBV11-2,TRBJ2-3,CASSPETRATDTQYF,TGTGCCAGCAGCCCAGAGACGCGGGCCACAGATACGCAGTATTTT
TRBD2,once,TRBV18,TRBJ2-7,CASSPPGAGVYEQYF,TGTGCCAGCTCACCACCAGGGGCGGGAGTCTACGAGCAGTACTTC
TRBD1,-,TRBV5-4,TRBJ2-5,CASSLGQGEATQYF,TGTGCCAGCAGCTTGGGACAGGGGGAGGCGACCCAGTACTTC
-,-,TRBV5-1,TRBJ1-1,CASSNTQGVNTEAFF,TGCGCCAGCAGCAATACACAGGGTGTGAACACTGAAGCTTTCTTT
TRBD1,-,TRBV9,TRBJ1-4,CASSGTGGAGEKLFF,TGTGCCAGCAGCGGGACAGGGGGCGCCGGTGAAAAACTGTTTTTT
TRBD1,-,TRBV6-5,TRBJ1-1,CASRTTGITEAFF,TGTGCCAGCAGAACGACAGGGATCACTGAAGCTTTCTTT
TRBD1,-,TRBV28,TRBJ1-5,CASSLGGTGDQPQHF,TGTGCCAGCAGTTTAGGTGGGACAGGGGATCAGCCCCAGCATTTT
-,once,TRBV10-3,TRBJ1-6,CAISDGQENSPLHF,TGTGCCATCAGTGATGGACAAGAAAATTCACCCCTCCACTTT
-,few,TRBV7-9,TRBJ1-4,CASSLAGRGLNEKLFF,TGTGCCAGCAGCTTAGCCGGCAGGGGCCTTAATGAAAAACTGTTTTTT
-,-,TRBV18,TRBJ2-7,CASSPGQGLTYEQYF,TGTGCCAGCTCACCAGGGCAGGGGCTGACCTACGAGCAGTACTTC
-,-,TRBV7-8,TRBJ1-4,CASSLILRNEKLFF,TGTGCCAGCAGCTTAATTCTCAGGAACGAAAAACTGTTTTTT
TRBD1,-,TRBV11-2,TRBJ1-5,CASSLGQGHQPQHF,TGTGCCAGCAGCTTAGGACAGGGACATCAGCCCCAGCATTTT
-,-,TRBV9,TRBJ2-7,CASSPVGDTSYEQYF,TGTGCCAGCAGTCCGGTTGGGGACACCTCCTACGAGCAGTACTTC
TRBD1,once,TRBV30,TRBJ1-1,CALSRLSDRGVRSAEAFF,TGTGCCTTATCTCGCCTCTCGGACAGGGGTGTAAGGTCGGCTGAAGCTTTCTTT
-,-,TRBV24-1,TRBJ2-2,CATSDIGELFF,TGTGCCACCAGTGACATCGGGGAGCTGTTTTTT
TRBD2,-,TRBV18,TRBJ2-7,CASSPPGLAGTYEQYF,TGTGCCAGCTCACCACCTGGACTAGCGGGGACCTACGAGCAGTACTTC
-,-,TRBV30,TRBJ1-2,CAWGRVPDNYGYTF,TGTGCCTGGGGCCGTGTCCCAGATAACTATGGCTACACCTTC
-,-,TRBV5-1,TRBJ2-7,CASSLSTPGEQYF,TGCGCCAGCAGCTTGTCAACCCCGGGGGAGCAGTACTTC
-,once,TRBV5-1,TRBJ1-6,CASSLEGVNNSPLHF,TGCGCCAGCAGCTTGGAGGGGGTGAATAATTCACCCCTCCACTTT
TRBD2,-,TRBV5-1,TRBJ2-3,CASSLRASGSTDTQYF,TGCGCCAGCAGCTTGAGGGCTAGCGGGAGCACAGATACGCAGTATTTT
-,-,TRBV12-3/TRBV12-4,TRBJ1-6,CASSLTRRSPLHF,TGTGCCAGCAGTTTAACCCGGAGGTCGCCCCTCCACTTT
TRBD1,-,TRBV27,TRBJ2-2,CASSSSGTGRTGELFF,TGTGCCAGCAGTTCATCCGGGACAGGAAGAACCGGGGAGCTGTTTTTT
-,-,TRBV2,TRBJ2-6,CASAQLSGANVLTF,TGTGCCAGCGCACAGCTCTCTGGGGCCAACGTCCTGACTTTC
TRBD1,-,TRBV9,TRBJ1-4,CASSVAADRAEKLFF,TGTGCCAGCAGCGTAGCGGCGGACAGGGCAGAAAAACTGTTTTTT
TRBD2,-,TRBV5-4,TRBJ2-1,CASSPNPTSGGRGDEQFF,TGTGCCAGCAGCCCAAACCCCACTAGCGGGGGGAGGGGGGATGAGCAGTTCTTC
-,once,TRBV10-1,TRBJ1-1,CASSDRFGQEAFF,TGCGCCAGCAGTGACCGATTTGGTCAGGAAGCTTTCTTT
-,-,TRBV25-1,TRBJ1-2,CASSEPGGGNYGYTF,TGTGCCAGCAGTGAGCCGGGGGGGGGAAACTATGGCTACACCTTC
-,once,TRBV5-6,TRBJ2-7,CASSSTSYEQYF,TGTGCCAGCAGCTCGACTAGCTACGAGCAGTACTTC
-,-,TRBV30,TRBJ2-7,CAWTDFYEQYF,TGTGCCTGGACGGACTTCTACGAGCAGTACTTC
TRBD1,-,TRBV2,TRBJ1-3,CASKGTDSGNTIYF,TGTGCCAGCAAGGGGACAGACTCTGGAAACACCATATATTTT
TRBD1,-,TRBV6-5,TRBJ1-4,CASKRGPISNEKLFF,TGTGCCAGCAAGAGGGGGCCAATATCTAATGAAAAACTGTTTTTT
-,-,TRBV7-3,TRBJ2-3,CASSFGGASTDTQYF,TGTGCCAGCAGCTTCGGCGGGGCTAGCACAGATACGCAGTATTTT
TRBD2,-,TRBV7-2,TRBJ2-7,CASSSGTSFYEQYF,TGTGCCAGCAGCTCCGGGACTAGCTTCTACGAGCAGTACTTC